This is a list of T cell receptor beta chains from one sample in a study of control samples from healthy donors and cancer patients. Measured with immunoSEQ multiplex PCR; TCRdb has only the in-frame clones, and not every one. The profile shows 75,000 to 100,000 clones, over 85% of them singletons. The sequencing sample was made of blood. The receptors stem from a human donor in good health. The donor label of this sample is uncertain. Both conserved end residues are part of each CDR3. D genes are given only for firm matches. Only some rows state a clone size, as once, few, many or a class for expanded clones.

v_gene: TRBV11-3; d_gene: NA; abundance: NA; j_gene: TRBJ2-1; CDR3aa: CASSLGGVDQDEQFF; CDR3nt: TGTGCCAGCAGCTTAGGAGGGGTAGATCAGGATGAGCAGTTCTTC
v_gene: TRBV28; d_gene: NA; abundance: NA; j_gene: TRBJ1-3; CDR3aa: CASSLEGKAGNTIYF; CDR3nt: TGTGCCAGCAGTTTAGAGGGGAAGGCTGGAAACACCATATATTTT
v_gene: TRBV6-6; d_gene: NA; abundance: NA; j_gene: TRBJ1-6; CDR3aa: CASSPGPTPEGWSYNSPLHF; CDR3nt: TGTGCCAGCAGCCCGGGACCGACCCCGGAGGGATGGTCCTATAATTCACCCCTCCACTTT
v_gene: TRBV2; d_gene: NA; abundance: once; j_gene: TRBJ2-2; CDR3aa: CASSEDPTRELFF; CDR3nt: TGTGCCAGCAGTGAAGACCCGACCCGGGAGCTGTTTTTT
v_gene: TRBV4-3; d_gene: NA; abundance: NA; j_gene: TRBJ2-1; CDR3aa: CASSRVGGEQFF; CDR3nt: TGCGCCAGCAGCCGGGTCGGCGGTGAGCAGTTCTTC
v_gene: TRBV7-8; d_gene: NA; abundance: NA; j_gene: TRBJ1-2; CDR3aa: CASSLRGTRYNYGYTF; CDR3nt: TGTGCCAGCAGCTTACGCGGGACACGGTATAACTATGGCTACACCTTC
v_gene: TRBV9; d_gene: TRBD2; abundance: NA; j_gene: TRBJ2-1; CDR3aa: CASSVGLAGAHEQFF; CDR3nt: TGTGCCAGCAGCGTAGGACTAGCGGGGGCCCATGAGCAGTTCTTC
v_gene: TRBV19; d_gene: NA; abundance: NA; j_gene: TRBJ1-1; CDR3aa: CASSIDPPGRRLNTEAFF; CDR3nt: TGTGCCAGTAGTATAGATCCCCCAGGGCGAAGGTTGAACACTGAAGCTTTCTTT
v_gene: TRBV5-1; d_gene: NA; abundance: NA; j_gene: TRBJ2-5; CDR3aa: CASSPQRTEKETQYF; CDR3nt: TGCGCCAGCAGCCCCCAGAGGACAGAAAAAGAGACCCAGTACTTC
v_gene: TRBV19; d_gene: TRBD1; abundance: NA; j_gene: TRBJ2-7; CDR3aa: CASSPRQGAYEQYF; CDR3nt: TGTGCCAGTAGTCCAAGACAGGGGGCCTACGAGCAGTACTTC
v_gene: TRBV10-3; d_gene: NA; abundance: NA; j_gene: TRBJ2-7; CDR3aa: CAISESGDSSYEQYF; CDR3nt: TGTGCCATCAGTGAGTCAGGTGATAGCTCCTACGAGCAGTACTTC
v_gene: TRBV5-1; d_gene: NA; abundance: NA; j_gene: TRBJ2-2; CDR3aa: CASSSQGTGELFF; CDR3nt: TGCGCCAGCAGCTCCCAAGGCACCGGGGAGCTGTTTTTT
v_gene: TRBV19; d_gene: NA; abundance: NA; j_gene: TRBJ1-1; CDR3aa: CASSSRAEGTEAFF; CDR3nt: TGTGCCAGTAGTAGTAGAGCCGAGGGCACTGAAGCTTTCTTT
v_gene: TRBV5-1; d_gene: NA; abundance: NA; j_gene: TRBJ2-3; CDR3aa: CASSFSSVRTDTQYF; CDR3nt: TGCGCCAGCAGCTTCTCTAGCGTGCGCACAGATACGCAGTATTTT
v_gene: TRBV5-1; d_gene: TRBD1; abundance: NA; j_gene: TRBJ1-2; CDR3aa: CASSGGQGGRDGYTF; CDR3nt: TGCGCCAGCAGCGGCGGACAGGGGGGTCGTGATGGCTACACCTTC
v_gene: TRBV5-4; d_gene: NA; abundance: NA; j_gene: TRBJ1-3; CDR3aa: CASSFGGNTGNTIYF; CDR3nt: TGTGCCAGCAGCTTCGGGGGAAATACTGGAAACACCATATATTTT
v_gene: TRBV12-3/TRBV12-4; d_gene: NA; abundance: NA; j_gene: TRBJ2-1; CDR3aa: CASGWSSYNEQFF; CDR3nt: TGTGCAAGCGGATGGAGCTCCTACAATGAGCAGTTCTTC
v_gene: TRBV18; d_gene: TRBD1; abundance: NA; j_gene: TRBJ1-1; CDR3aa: CASSPGQVEAFF; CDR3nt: TGTGCCAGCTCACCGGGACAGGTTGAAGCTTTCTTT
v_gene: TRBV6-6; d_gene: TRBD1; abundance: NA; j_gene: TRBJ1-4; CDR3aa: CASSQQGLENEKLFF; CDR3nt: TGTGCCAGCAGTCAACAGGGGTTGGAGAATGAAAAACTGTTTTTT
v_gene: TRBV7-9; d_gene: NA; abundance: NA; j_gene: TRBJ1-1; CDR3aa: CASSPNPQGTAFF; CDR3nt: TGTGCCAGCAGCCCCAACCCACAGGGTACGGCTTTCTTT
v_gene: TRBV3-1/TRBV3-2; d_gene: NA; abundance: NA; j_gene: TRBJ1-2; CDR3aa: CASSLSSGGIYYGYTF; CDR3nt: TGTGCCAGCAGCCTCTCTTCCGGTGGGATATACTATGGCTACACCTTC
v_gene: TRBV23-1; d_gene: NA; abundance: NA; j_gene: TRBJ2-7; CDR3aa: CASSQSGVYEQYF; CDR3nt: TGCGCCAGCAGTCAATCGGGGGTCTACGAGCAGTACTTC
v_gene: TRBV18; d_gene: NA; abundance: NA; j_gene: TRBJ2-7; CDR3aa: CASSPGYEQYF; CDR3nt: TGTGCCAGCTCACCAGGCTACGAGCAGTACTTC
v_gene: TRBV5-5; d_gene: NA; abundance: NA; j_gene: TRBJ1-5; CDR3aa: CASSLIWGNQPQHF; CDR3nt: TGTGCCAGCAGCTTGATTTGGGGAAATCAGCCCCAGCATTTT
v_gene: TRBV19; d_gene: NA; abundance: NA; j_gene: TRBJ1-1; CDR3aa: CASSPLRRVNTEAFF; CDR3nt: TGTGCCAGTAGTCCCCTCAGAAGAGTGAACACTGAAGCTTTCTTT
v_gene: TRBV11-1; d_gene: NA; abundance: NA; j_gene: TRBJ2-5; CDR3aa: CASSLGAWETQYF; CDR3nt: TGTGCCAGCAGCTTAGGGGCCTGGGAGACCCAGTACTTC
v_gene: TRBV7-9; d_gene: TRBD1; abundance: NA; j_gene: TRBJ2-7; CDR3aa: CASSLVSSGGPYEQYF; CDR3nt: TGTGCCAGCAGCTTAGTAAGTTCAGGGGGCCCCTACGAGCAGTACTTC
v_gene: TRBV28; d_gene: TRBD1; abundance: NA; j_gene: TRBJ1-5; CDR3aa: CASSSTGTGGYQPQHF; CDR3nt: TGTGCCAGCAGTTCGACCGGGACAGGGGGCTATCAGCCCCAGCATTTT
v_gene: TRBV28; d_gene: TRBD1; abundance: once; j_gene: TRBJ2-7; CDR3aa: CASGQGILGQYF; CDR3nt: TGTGCATCGGGACAGGGGATTTTGGGGCAGTACTTC
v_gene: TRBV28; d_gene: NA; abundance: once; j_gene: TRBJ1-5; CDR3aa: CASSQPALGSAQPQHF; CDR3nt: TGTGCCAGCAGTCAACCCGCCCTAGGGTCGGCTCAGCCCCAGCATTTT
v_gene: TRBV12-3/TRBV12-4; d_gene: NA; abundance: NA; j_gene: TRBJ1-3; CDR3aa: CATRLLNTIYF; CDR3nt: TGTGCCACCCGCTTGCTCAACACCATATATTTT
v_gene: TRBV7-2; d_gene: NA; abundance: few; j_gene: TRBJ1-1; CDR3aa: CASSVQVGNTEAFF; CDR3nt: TGTGCCAGCAGCGTCCAGGTAGGGAACACTGAAGCTTTCTTT
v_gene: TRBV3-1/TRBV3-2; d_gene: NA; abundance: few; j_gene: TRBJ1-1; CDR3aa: CASSYKGTEAFF; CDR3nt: TGTGCCAGCAGCTACAAGGGCACTGAAGCTTTCTTT
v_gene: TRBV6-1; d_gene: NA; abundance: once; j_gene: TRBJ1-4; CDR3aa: CASSETREKLFF; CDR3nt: TGTGCCAGCAGTGAGACTCGGGAAAAACTGTTTTTT
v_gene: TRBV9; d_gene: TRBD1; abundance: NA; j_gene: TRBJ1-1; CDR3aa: CASSAGTGDEAFF; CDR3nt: TGTGCCAGCAGCGCCGGGACAGGGGATGAAGCTTTCTTT
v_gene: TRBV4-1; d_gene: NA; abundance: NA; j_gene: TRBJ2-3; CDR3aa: CASSQEKGVPTGITDTQYF; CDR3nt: TGCGCCAGCAGCCAAGAAAAGGGGGTTCCGACGGGGATCACAGATACGCAGTATTTT
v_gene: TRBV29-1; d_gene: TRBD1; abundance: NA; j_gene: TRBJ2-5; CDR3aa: CSARRGTGLSARETQYF; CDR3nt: TGCAGCGCTAGGAGGGGGACAGGGCTATCTGCGAGGGAGACCCAGTACTTC
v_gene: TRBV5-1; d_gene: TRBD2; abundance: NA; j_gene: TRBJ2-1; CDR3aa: CASSLVERGSYNEQFF; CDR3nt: TGCGCCAGCAGCTTGGTCGAGCGGGGCTCCTACAATGAGCAGTTCTTC
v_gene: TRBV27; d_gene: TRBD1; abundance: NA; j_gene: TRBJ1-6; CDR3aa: CASGYGTGISPLHF; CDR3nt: TGTGCCAGCGGATACGGGACAGGGATTTCACCCCTCCACTTT
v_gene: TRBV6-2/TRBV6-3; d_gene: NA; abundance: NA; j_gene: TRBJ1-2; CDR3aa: CASSYTENYGYTF; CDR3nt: TGTGCCAGCAGTTATACAGAAAACTATGGCTACACCTTC
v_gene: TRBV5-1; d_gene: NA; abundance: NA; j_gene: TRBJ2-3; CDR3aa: CASSLGSTSKDTQYF; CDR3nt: TGCGCCAGCAGCCTGGGGAGTACCTCTAAGGATACGCAGTATTTT
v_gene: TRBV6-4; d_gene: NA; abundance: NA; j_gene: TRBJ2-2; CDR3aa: CASRIDTNTGELFF; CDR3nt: TGTGCCAGCAGAATAGACACTAACACCGGGGAGCTGTTTTTT
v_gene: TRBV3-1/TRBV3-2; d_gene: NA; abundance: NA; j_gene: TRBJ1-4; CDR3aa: CASSQDFKRGGNEKLFF; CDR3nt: TGTGCCAGCAGCCAAGATTTTAAGAGGGGTGGAAATGAAAAACTGTTTTTT
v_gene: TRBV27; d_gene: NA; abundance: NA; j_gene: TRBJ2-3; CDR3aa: CASSLGTGTDTQYF; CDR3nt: TGTGCCAGCAGTTTAGGGACGGGCACAGATACGCAGTATTTT
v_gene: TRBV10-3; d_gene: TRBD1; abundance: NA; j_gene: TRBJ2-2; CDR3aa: CATLEDRARGTGELFF; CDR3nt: TGTGCCACCCTTGAGGACAGGGCTCGAGGCACCGGGGAGCTGTTTTTT
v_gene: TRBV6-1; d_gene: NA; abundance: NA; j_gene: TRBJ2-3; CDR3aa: CASSEDEGGADTQYF; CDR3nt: TGTGCCAGCAGTGAAGACGAGGGGGGGGCAGATACGCAGTATTTT
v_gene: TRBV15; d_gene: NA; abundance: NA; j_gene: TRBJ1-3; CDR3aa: CATSTDRRISGNTIYF; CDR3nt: TGTGCCACCAGCACAGACAGGCGTATCTCTGGAAACACCATATATTTT
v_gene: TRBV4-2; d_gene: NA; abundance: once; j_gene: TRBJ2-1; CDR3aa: CASSQVVGYNEQFF; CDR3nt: TGTGCCAGCAGCCAAGTTGTTGGCTACAATGAGCAGTTCTTC
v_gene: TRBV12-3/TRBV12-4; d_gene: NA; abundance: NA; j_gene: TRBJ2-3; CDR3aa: CASDDGGDTQYF; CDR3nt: TGTGCCAGCGATGACGGAGGGGATACGCAGTATTTT
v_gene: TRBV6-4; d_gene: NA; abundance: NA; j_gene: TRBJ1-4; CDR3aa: CASSESHEKLFF; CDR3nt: TGTGCCAGCAGTGAGTCTCATGAAAAACTGTTTTTT
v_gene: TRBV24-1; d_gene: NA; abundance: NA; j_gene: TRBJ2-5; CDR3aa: CATSDRTGRSETQYF; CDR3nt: TGTGCCACCAGTGATAGAACAGGGAGATCCGAGACCCAGTACTTC
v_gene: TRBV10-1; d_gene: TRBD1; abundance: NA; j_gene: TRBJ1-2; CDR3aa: CASSESRDSYGYTF; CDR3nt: TGCGCCAGCAGTGAGTCGAGGGACAGCTATGGCTACACCTTC
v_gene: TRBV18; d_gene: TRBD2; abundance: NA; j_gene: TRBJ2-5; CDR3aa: CASSPPLAGDKTQYF; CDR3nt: TGTGCCAGCTCACCACCGCTAGCGGGGGATAAGACCCAGTACTTC
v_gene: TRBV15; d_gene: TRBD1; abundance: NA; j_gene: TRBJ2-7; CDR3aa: CATSRPDRASEQYF; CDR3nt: TGTGCCACCAGCAGACCCGACAGGGCAAGCGAGCAGTACTTC
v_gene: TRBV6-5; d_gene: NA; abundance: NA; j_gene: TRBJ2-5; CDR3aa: CASSRRQYNLETQYF; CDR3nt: TGTGCCAGCAGTCGAAGACAGTATAACCTAGAGACCCAGTACTTC